Listed here is a single TCR beta chain. This record belongs to a study of OX40 agonist ivuxolimab in advanced cancers. Per the germline V gene, CDR1 is SQVTM and CDR2 is ANQGSEA. V was shortened by 0 bases and J by 1 base, with 13 bases between the two germline ends. The CDR3 runs to 15 residues. Here immunoSEQ multiplex PCR was the method, and the copy in TCRdb shows in-frame clones only, minus some. This sample has around 77,000 clones, with roughly nine tenths found just once. The sample was CD4+ or CD8+ T cells sorted from blood, taken in a trial of the OX40 agonist ivuxolimab. The receptor's source is an adult with an advanced solid tumor such as melanoma, head and neck, liver or kidney cancer. The V gene is TRBV29-1, the J gene TRBJ2-7; a possible D gene is TRBD1 (6 bases). CDR3 loop: CSVEDRSRGSYEQYF. Written as DNA, the CDR3 is TGCAGCGTTGAAGATCGTTCCAGGGGTTCCTACGAGCAGTACTTC.